Listed below are T cell receptor beta chains from one sample, sequenced in a study of vaccination effects on CD4 cells after COVID-19. Sequencing used immunoSEQ multiplex PCR; TCRdb keeps in-frame clones, though not all of them. The data show 71,000 or so clones, with roughly 78% seen just once and approximately 4% held by the top ten. These receptors have no known antigen. The source material was CD4+ T cells from PBMCs cultured with HCoV-OC43 spike peptides, sampled before COVID-19 vaccination. The source is a human donor who received a COVID-19 vaccine. Both conserved end residues are part of each CDR3. The order of the fields is V gene, J gene, CDR3 protein.

TRBV19	TRBJ1-3	CASSPAESSGNTIYF
TRBV5-1	TRBJ1-1	CASSYTGTGANTEAFF
TRBV3-1/TRBV3-2	TRBJ2-2	CASRPFGGKGTGELFF
TRBV9	TRBJ2-5	CASSVGRLAGVAPETQYF
TRBV4-3	TRBJ1-4	CASSQDPGQRNEKLFF
TRBV5-4	TRBJ2-5	CASHTAIQETQYF
TRBV9	TRBJ1-3	CASSQQDRGSGNTIYF
TRBV24-1	TRBJ2-1	CATSDPGTGGIDEQFF
TRBV18	TRBJ1-6	CASSPPGLTPLHF
TRBV18	TRBJ2-1	CASSLSGTGYNEQFF
TRBV18	TRBJ1-2	CASSPEGGDYGYTF